The rows below give T cell receptor beta chains drawn from one sample of a study of T-cell memory formation after mild COVID-19. MiXCR, applied by TCRdb to the 5' RACE reads, yields one record per CDR3 protein. The sample consists of 350,000 to 500,000 distinct CDR3 sequences, over 15% of them appearing once. Sequencing used PBMCs or a T cell subset sorted from them (not recorded which). These receptors were taken from an adult woman who had mild COVID-19 (a few samples of this study predate the infection). Cell type and time point are not known. The CDR3 runs from the conserved cysteine through the conserved F or W. A D gene is named only where the DNA matches it firmly. Not all rows give a size; the values are once, few, many and, for expanded clones, a class.

J,V,size,D,DNA,CDR3
TRBJ2-7,TRBV28,few,TRBD1,TGTGCCAGCAGTTCCTTAGGGGGCGAGGAGGAGCAGTACTTC,CASSSLGGEEEQYF
TRBJ2-5,TRBV20-1,NA,TRBD2,TGCAGTGCTAGAGGGTTGACTAGCGGACAAGAGACCCAGTACTTC,CSARGLTSGQETQYF
TRBJ2-1,TRBV12-3/TRBV12-4,NA,NA,TGTGCCAGCAGCAAAAAGGGACTGACGCAGTTCTTC,CASSKKGLTQFF
TRBJ2-7,TRBV6-4,NA,NA,TGTGCCAGCAGTGACTCCCCGACAGGCCCACAGTACTTC,CASSDSPTGPQYF
TRBJ2-2,TRBV28,NA,TRBD1,TGTGCCAGCAGTCCACAGGGGGCAGGCGGGGAGCTGTTTTTT,CASSPQGAGGELFF
TRBJ2-2,TRBV5-6,NA,NA,TGTGCCAGCAGCCTCCTGGGAGGGGGTAACACCGGGGAGCTGTTTTTT,CASSLLGGGNTGELFF
TRBJ2-1,TRBV12-3/TRBV12-4,NA,NA,TGTGCCAGCACCGTAGGGGGGAGGGGGTCCTACAATGAGCAGTTCTTC,CASTVGGRGSYNEQFF
TRBJ1-2,TRBV6-5,NA,NA,TGTGCCAGCGGAGGGAGGAACTATGGCTACACCTTC,CASGGRNYGYTF
TRBJ2-1,TRBV12-3/TRBV12-4,NA,TRBD2,TGTGCCAGCAGCCCCCCCCGGGAAGGGACTAGCGGGATCAATGAGCAGTTCTTC,CASSPPREGTSGINEQFF
TRBJ2-2,TRBV9,once,TRBD2,TGTGCCAGCAGCGTTAGCGGGGGGACCGGGGAGCTGTTTTTT,CASSVSGGTGELFF
TRBJ2-7,TRBV4-2,NA,TRBD1,TGTGCCAGCAGCCAACCTGACAGGGGGAGCTTCTACGAGCAGTACTTC,CASSQPDRGSFYEQYF
TRBJ1-1,TRBV12-3/TRBV12-4,few,NA,TGTGCCAGCAGCCACCATGGACGAATCCCGCATGAAGCTTTCTTT,CASSHHGRIPHEAFF
TRBJ2-5,TRBV6-2/TRBV6-3,NA,TRBD2,TGTGCCAGCAGTTACAGACTAGCGGGGGTGGAAGAGACCCAGTACTTC,CASSYRLAGVEETQYF
TRBJ2-3,TRBV6-7,NA,TRBD1,TGTGCCAGCAGTGACTCCGGGACAGGGGGAACAGATACGCAGTATTTT,CASSDSGTGGTDTQYF
TRBJ1-1,TRBV6-5,NA,NA,TGTGCCAGCAGTTACTTGGGGCCTGGGAGCGGCAGTTTGGCTGAAGCTTTCTTT,CASSYLGPGSGSLAEAFF
TRBJ2-5,TRBV7-9,few,TRBD2,TGTGCCAGCAGCTTAGGGCGCTTAAGCGGGGGATCTCAAGAGACCCAGTACTTC,CASSLGRLSGGSQETQYF
TRBJ2-5,TRBV2,NA,NA,TGTGCCCGCAGGGGTCAAGAGACCCAGTACTTC,CARRGQETQYF
TRBJ1-1,TRBV5-1,NA,NA,TGCGCCAGCAGCCAATCGGACAGATATGAAGCTTTCTTT,CASSQSDRYEAFF
TRBJ2-7,TRBV29-1,NA,NA,TGCAGCGTTGAGGGCAAGAGCTCCTACGAGCAGTACTTC,CSVEGKSSYEQYF
TRBJ2-1,TRBV4-2,few,NA,TGTGCCAGCAGCCAAGTGGATGAGCAGTTCTTC,CASSQVDEQFF
TRBJ2-1,TRBV7-2,many,TRBD2,TGTGCCAGCAGCTTCGTAGCGGGGGCCTACAATGAGCAGTTCTTC,CASSFVAGAYNEQFF
TRBJ2-3,TRBV28,NA,TRBD2,TGTGCCAGCAGTTCAAGACTAGCGGCGAGCACAGATAAGCAGTATTTT,CASSSRLAASTDKQYF
TRBJ1-2,TRBV18,NA,NA,TGTGCCAGCTCACCACCTCCCGGGGGAAACTATGGCTACACCTTC,CASSPPPGGNYGYTF
TRBJ2-3,TRBV27,few,TRBD1,TGTGCCAGCAGTTCTACAGGGGGATCTTTGATCACAGATACGCAGTATTTT,CASSSTGGSLITDTQYF
TRBJ2-5,TRBV27,NA,NA,TGTGCCAGCAGTCCTCCCCCGGGGGTAGTCGGCCAAGAGACCCAGTACTTC,CASSPPPGVVGQETQYF
TRBJ2-5,TRBV5-1,NA,NA,TGCGCCAGCAGCTTAGGGAAGGTGCGAGAGACCCAGTACTTC,CASSLGKVRETQYF
TRBJ1-1,TRBV24-1,NA,TRBD1,TGTGCCACCAGAGACAGGGACGGGAACACTGAAGCTTTCTTT,CATRDRDGNTEAFF
TRBJ2-5,TRBV7-9,few,NA,TGTGCCAGCAGCTTAGACTACGGAGAGACCCAGTACTTC,CASSLDYGETQYF
TRBJ1-1,TRBV12-3/TRBV12-4,NA,NA,TGTGCCAGCAGTCCCATGGGGGGAACTGGGGCTTTCTTT,CASSPMGGTGAFF
TRBJ2-1,TRBV9,NA,NA,TGTGCCAGCAGCGCCCTTATACGGGGGGCGAATGAGCAGTTCTTC,CASSALIRGANEQFF
TRBJ1-1,TRBV10-3,NA,NA,TGTGCCATCAGTGTGGGGCAGAACACTGAAGCTTTCTTT,CAISVGQNTEAFF
TRBJ2-7,TRBV5-1,many,TRBD1,TGCGCCAGCAGCTTGGGACAGGGGAGATACGAGCAGTACTTC,CASSLGQGRYEQYF
TRBJ2-1,TRBV6-5,NA,TRBD2,TGTGCCAGCAGTAAACCGACTAGCGGGCCCGCTCGGAATGAGCAGTTCTTC,CASSKPTSGPARNEQFF
TRBJ1-1,TRBV5-1,few,NA,TGCGCCAGCAGCTTGGTGGGAAGCGAGAACACTGAAGCTTTCTTT,CASSLVGSENTEAFF
TRBJ1-1,TRBV9,NA,TRBD1,TGTGCCAGCAGCGTAGAGGGGCAGGGGGCGCACACTGAAGCTTTCTTT,CASSVEGQGAHTEAFF
TRBJ2-5,TRBV12-3/TRBV12-4,few,NA,TGTGCCAGCAGTTTAAAGAGGGAGACCCAGTACTTC,CASSLKRETQYF
TRBJ2-2,TRBV27,NA,NA,TGTGCCAGCACCCAGGACCTGACGACCACAACCGGGGAGCTGTTTTTT,CASTQDLTTTTGELFF
TRBJ2-2,TRBV20-1,NA,NA,TGCAGTGCTAGTGGGGGGGCCGACACCGGGGAGCTGTTTTTT,CSASGGADTGELFF
TRBJ2-7,TRBV20-1,many,TRBD2,TGCAGTGCTATCTCGCTTAGCGGGGCCTCCTACGAGCAGTACTTC,CSAISLSGASYEQYF
TRBJ2-3,TRBV3-1,NA,TRBD2,TGTGCCAGCAGCCGTCAGCGGGGGCGCACAGATACGCAGTATTTT,CASSRQRGRTDTQYF
TRBJ2-3,TRBV25-1,few,NA,TGTGCCAGCAGTGAATGGGGGTCAGCAGATACGCAGTATTTT,CASSEWGSADTQYF
TRBJ2-5,TRBV4-1,NA,TRBD2,TGCGCCAGCAGCCTATCCTACGGGGGGCAAGAGACCCAGTACTTC,CASSLSYGGQETQYF
TRBJ2-2,TRBV12-3/TRBV12-4,many,NA,TGTGCCAGCAGTTACGGAGCCGGGGAGCTGTTTTTT,CASSYGAGELFF
TRBJ2-2,TRBV13,once,TRBD2,TGTGCCAGCAGCTTAGAGCTGGGTGGACTAGCGGGACCCCTGCAAGACACCGGGGAGCTGTTTTTT,CASSLELGGLAGPLQDTGELFF
TRBJ2-6,TRBV7-2,NA,NA,TGTGCCAGCAGCTTAAAGTCCTCTGGGGCCAACGTCCTGACTTTC,CASSLKSSGANVLTF
TRBJ2-2,TRBV20-1,few,TRBD2,TGCAGTGCTAGTGCCCTAGCGGGGCCCTGGGGGGAGCTGTTTTTT,CSASALAGPWGELFF
TRBJ1-4,TRBV3-1,NA,TRBD1,TGTGCCAGCAGCCAGACAGGGGTAAAACTGTTTTTT,CASSQTGVKLFF
TRBJ2-1,TRBV5-4,few,NA,TGTGCCAGCAGCCCGGGGGCTACAGGCAATGAGCAGTTCTTC,CASSPGATGNEQFF
TRBJ1-2,TRBV4-2,NA,TRBD1,TGTGCCAGCAGCCAGGAATCCGGGGCAGGGGGAGAGGAGGACTATGGCTACACCTTC,CASSQESGAGGEEDYGYTF
TRBJ2-3,TRBV10-3,few,TRBD2,TGTGCCATCAGTCCAAGCGGGGGGCCTCTTACGCAGTATTTT,CAISPSGGPLTQYF